This T cell receptor (beta chain) was profiled in a study of OX40 agonist ivuxolimab in advanced cancers. Study-wide context: Ivuxolimab doses were 0.01, 0.1, 0.3, 1.5, 3 or 10 mg/kg every 2 weeks.

The method was immunoSEQ multiplex PCR; TCRdb's version includes in-frame clones alone and lacks a portion of them. The data hold approximately 74,000 clones, with 90% observed a single time. With baseline, cycle 4 day 1, and cycle 7 day 1 as timepoints, blood was sampled. CDR3 length: 17 residues. V lost 3 bases and J lost 5; bases outside the gene matches: 12. The germline CDR1 and CDR2 sequences are MNHEY and SMNVEV (reference sequence). Points from the study as a whole: There were also nonresponders showing low normalized T-cell clonal expansion. Expanded peripheral T cells had an undetermined antigen specificity.

Points on this clone: Antigen unknown.

The material was CD4+ or CD8+ T cells sorted from blood, obtained in a trial of the OX40 agonist ivuxolimab. V and J are TRBV27 and TRBJ2-2, with 7 bases lining up with TRBD2. The TCR sequence derives from an adult with an advanced solid tumor such as melanoma, head and neck, liver or kidney cancer. This CDR3 is CASSFRILRTRTGELFF. The CDR3, as DNA: TGTGCCAGCAGTTTCCGAATCCTCCGGACTAGAACCGGGGAGCTGTTTTTT.